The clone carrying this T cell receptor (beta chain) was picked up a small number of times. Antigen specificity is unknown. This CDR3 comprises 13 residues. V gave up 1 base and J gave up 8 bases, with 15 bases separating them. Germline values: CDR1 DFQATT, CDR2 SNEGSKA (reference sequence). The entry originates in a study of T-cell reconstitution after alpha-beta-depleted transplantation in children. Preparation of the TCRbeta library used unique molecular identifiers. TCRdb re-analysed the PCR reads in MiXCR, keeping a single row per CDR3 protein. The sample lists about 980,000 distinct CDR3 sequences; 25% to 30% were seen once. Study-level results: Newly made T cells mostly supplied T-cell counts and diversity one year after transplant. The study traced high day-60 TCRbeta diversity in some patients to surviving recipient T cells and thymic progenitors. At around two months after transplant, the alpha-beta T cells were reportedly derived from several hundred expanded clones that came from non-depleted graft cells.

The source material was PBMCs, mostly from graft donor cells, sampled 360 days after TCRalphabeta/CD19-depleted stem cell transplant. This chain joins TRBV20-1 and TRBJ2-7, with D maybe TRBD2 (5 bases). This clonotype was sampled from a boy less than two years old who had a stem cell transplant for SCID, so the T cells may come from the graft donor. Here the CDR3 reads CSARAPAAGKQYF. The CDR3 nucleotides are TGCAGTGCTAGAGCCCCAGCGGCCGGGAAGCAGTACTTC.